Below are 9 T cell receptor beta chains sequenced from a single sample in a study of blood T cells in healthy people across ages. Together with a sample-barcoded 5' primer, a J-beta primer mix was included in a second PCR lasting about 7 to 12 cycles. TCRdb reprocessed the 5' RACE reads with MiXCR, giving one entry per CDR3 protein. This sample has 1.5 million to 2 million distinct CDR3 sequences, with roughly 27% found just once. The specimen was blood. Receptors originate from a young woman in good health.

With respect to this clonotype: The junction does not match germline at one end; this may be a read error. This chain joins TRBV4-1 and TRBJ2-5; 7 bases fit TRBD1. This CDR3 is 15 amino acids long. Germline loops: CDR1 MGHRA, CDR2 YSYEKL. The CDR3: CASNQDPTGMETQYF. CDR3 nucleotide sequence: TGCGCCAGCAACCAAGATCCGACAGGGATGGAGACCCAGTACTTC.

This clonotype was seen at least ten times. The chain has TRBV5-1 and TRBJ2-3; 9 positions match TRBD1. After removal of 3 bases from V and 8 bases from J, the junction contained 4 bases not matched to a gene. The CDR3 totals 13 residues. Per the germline V gene, CDR1 is SGHRS and CDR2 is YFSETQ. CDR3 sequence reads: CASSSGQGGTQYF. CDR3 sequence (DNA): TGCGCCAGCAGCTCGGGACAGGGAGGTACGCAGTATTTT.

The rearrangement links TRBV28 to TRBJ2-3; possibly TRBD1 for D (6 bases). With 10 bases removed from V and 2 bases from J, the gap between germline ends came to 13 bases. This CDR3 comprises 13 residues. Germline V gives CDR1 MDHEN, CDR2 SYDVKM. CDR3 region: CANTTGITDTQYF. Here the CDR3 DNA reads TGTGCCAACACGACAGGAATCACAGATACGCAGTATTTT.

The J gene is TRBJ2-1, the V gene TRBV12-3 or TRBV12-4; D assignment may be TRBD1 or TRBD2 (5 bases each). There are 13 residues in the CDR3. Trimming took 2 bases from V and 8 from J, leaving 10 bases between them. CDR3 bases: TGTGCCAGCAGTTTATCGCCGGGGCATGAGCAGTTCTTC. This translates into CASSLSPGHEQFF.

On this clonotype itself: This may come from a read error, since a much larger clone is one base off. The chain is built from TRBV5-1 and TRBJ2-5, with 7 bases fitting TRBD1. The junction had 9 bases not matched to a gene; V was cut back by 6 bases and J by 4 bases. The CDR3 loop spans 14 amino acids. CDR1 is SGHRS, CDR2 YFSETQ, per germline. CDR3 DNA: TGCGCCAGCAACGCACAGGGGAGAGGAGAGACCCAGTACTTC. Its translation: CASNAQGRGETQYF.

A few counts support this clonotype. The genes are TRBV6-5 and TRBJ2-1; 11 bases line up with TRBD2. Trimming cost V 4 bases and J 5 bases; bases outside gene matches: 7. The germline V gene has CDR1 MNHEY and CDR2 SVGAGI. The CDR3 has 16 amino acids. CDR3 nucleotides: TGTGCCAGCAGTTCCTTAGCGGGAGGGGCGAACAATGAGCAGTTCTTC. Residues: CASSSLAGGANNEQFF.

This clonotype has a count of ten or more. V usage is TRBV7-9 and J usage is TRBJ2-1; D ambiguous. V dropped 2 bases and J dropped 5 bases, with 13 bases sitting between them. There are 15 residues in the CDR3. From germline, CDR1 is SEHNR and CDR2 FQNEAQ (reference sequence). The chain's CDR3 is CASSLLGARHNEQFF. In DNA, the CDR3 is TGTGCCAGCAGCTTATTGGGTGCACGTCACAATGAGCAGTTCTTC.

For this clonotype: A read error may account for a junction end that differs from germline. The chain has TRBV15 and TRBJ2-2; possible D gene TRBD2, 6 bases. The CDR3 has 14 residues. Germline V gene sequence: CDR1 LNHNV, CDR2 YYDKDF (reference sequence). Written as DNA, the CDR3 is TGTACCACCAGGAGGGAGGTCAGCACCGGGGAGCTGTTTTTT. This codes for CTTRREVSTGELFF.

V usage is TRBV19 and J usage is TRBJ2-7; a possible D gene is TRBD1 (6 bases). V lost 9 bases to trimming and J lost 2 bases, with 17 bases between them. The CDR3 is 14 residues long. Germline CDR1 LNHDA, CDR2 SQIVND (reference sequence). The CDR3 reads CASKTTRGPYEQYF. DNA for the CDR3: TGTGCCAGCAAGACAACCAGGGGACCCTACGAGCAGTACTTC.